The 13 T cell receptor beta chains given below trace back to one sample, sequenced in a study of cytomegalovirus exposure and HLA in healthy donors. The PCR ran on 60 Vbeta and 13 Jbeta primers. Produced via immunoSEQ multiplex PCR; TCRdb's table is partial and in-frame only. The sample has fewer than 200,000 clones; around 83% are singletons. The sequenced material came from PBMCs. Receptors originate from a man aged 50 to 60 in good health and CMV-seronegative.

CDR3: CASSPGGNSYEQYF. The CDR3 DNA follows: TGTGCCAGCTCACCAGGAGGCAACTCCTACGAGCAGTACTTC. The rearrangement links TRBV18 to TRBJ2-7; D is possibly TRBD2 (5 bases). From germline, CDR1 is KGHSH and CDR2 LQKENI. V lost 2 bases and J 0 bases, leaving 8 bases between the germline ends. CDR3 length: 14 amino acids.

This CDR3 reads CASSPFVWEGAEAFF. The CDR3 region has the DNA TGCGCCAGCAGCCCCTTTGTGTGGGAGGGGGCTGAAGCTTTCTTT. The V call is TRBV5-1, the J call TRBJ1-1; tentative D call: TRBD1 (6 bases). There are 15 residues in the CDR3. Trimming pared 4 bases from V and 6 bases from J, leaving 19 bases between. Looked up from germline, CDR1 is SGHRS and CDR2 is YFSETQ.

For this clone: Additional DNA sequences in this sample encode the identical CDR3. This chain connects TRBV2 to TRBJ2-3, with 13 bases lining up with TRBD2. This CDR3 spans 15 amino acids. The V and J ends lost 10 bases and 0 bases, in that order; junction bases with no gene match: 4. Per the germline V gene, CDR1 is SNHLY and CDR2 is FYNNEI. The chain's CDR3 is CAMGTSGASTDTQYF. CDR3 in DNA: TGTGCCATGGGGACTAGCGGGGCCAGCACAGATACGCAGTATTTT.

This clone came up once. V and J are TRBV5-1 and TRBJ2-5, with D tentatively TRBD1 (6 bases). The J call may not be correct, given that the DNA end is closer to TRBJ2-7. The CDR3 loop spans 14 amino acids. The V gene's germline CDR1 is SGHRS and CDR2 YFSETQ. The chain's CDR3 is CASSPRDTAYEQYF. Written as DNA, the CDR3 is TGCGCCAGCAGCCCCCGGGACACAGCCTACGAGCAGTACTTC.

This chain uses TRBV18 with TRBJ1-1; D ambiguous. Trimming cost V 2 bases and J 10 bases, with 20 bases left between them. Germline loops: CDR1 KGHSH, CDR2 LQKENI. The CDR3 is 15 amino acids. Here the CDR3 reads CASSPGLHDGLRAFF. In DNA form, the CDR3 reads TGTGCCAGCTCACCAGGGCTTCACGACGGCCTCCGAGCTTTCTTT.

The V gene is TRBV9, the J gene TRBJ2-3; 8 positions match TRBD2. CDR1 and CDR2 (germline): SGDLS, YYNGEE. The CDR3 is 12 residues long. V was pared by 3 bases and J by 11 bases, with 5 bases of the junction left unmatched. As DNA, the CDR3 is TGTGCCAGCAGCGCTACTAGCGGCAAGCAGTATTTT. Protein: CASSATSGKQYF.

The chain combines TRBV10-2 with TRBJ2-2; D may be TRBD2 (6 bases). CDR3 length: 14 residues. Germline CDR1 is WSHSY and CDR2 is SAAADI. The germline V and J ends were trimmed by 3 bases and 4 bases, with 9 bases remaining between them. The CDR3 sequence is CASSDVGGTGELFF. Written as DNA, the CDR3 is TGCGCCAGCAGTGACGTCGGGGGCACCGGGGAGCTGTTTTTT.

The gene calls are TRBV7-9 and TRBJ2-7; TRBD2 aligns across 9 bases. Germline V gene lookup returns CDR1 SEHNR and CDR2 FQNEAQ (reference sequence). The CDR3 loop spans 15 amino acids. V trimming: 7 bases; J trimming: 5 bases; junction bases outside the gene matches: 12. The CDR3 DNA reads TGTGCCAGCAACCCTTTAGCGGGAGATCGGAACGAGCAGTACTTC. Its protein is CASNPLAGDRNEQYF.

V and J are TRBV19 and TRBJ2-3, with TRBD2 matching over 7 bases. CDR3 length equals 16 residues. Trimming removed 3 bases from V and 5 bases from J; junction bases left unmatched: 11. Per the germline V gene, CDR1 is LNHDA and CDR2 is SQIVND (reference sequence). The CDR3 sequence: CASSMGLRGLRDTQYF. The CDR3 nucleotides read TGTGCCAGTAGTATGGGACTACGCGGTCTTCGAGATACGCAGTATTTT. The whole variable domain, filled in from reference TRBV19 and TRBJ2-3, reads DGGITQSPKYLFRKEGQNVTLSCEQNLNHDAMYWYRQDPGQGLRLIYYSQIVNDFQKGDIAEGYSVSREKKESFPLTVTSAQKNPTAFYLCASSMGLRGLRDTQYFGPGTRLTVL.

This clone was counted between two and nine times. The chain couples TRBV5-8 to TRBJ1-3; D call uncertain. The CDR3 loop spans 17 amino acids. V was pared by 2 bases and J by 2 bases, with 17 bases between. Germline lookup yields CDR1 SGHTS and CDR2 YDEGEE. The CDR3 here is CASSFARRGGTGNTIYF. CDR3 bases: TGTGCCAGCAGCTTTGCCCGCCGGGGAGGTACTGGAAACACCATATATTTT.

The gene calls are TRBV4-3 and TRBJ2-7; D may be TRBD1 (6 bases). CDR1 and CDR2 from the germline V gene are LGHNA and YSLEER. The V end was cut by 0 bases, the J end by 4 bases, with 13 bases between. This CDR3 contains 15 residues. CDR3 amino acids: CASSQDGDTGYEQYF. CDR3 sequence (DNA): TGCGCCAGCAGCCAAGATGGGGATACAGGGTACGAGCAGTACTTC.

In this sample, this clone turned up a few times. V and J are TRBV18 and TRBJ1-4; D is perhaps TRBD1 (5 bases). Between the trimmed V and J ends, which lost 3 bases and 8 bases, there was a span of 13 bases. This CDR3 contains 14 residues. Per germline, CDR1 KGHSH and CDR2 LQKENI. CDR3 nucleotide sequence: TGTGCCAGCTCACCTCTGGACACTGCGGAAAAACTGTTTTTT. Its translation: CASSPLDTAEKLFF.

The CDR3 spells CASRRSIGNTEAFF. The CDR3 nucleotides are TGTGCCAGCAGGCGATCTATTGGGAACACTGAAGCTTTCTTT. This chain links TRBV6-5 with TRBJ1-1, with D hard to call. This CDR3 spans 14 amino acids. V was clipped by 6 bases and J by 1 base, with 12 bases between them. The germline V gene has CDR1 MNHEY and CDR2 SVGAGI.